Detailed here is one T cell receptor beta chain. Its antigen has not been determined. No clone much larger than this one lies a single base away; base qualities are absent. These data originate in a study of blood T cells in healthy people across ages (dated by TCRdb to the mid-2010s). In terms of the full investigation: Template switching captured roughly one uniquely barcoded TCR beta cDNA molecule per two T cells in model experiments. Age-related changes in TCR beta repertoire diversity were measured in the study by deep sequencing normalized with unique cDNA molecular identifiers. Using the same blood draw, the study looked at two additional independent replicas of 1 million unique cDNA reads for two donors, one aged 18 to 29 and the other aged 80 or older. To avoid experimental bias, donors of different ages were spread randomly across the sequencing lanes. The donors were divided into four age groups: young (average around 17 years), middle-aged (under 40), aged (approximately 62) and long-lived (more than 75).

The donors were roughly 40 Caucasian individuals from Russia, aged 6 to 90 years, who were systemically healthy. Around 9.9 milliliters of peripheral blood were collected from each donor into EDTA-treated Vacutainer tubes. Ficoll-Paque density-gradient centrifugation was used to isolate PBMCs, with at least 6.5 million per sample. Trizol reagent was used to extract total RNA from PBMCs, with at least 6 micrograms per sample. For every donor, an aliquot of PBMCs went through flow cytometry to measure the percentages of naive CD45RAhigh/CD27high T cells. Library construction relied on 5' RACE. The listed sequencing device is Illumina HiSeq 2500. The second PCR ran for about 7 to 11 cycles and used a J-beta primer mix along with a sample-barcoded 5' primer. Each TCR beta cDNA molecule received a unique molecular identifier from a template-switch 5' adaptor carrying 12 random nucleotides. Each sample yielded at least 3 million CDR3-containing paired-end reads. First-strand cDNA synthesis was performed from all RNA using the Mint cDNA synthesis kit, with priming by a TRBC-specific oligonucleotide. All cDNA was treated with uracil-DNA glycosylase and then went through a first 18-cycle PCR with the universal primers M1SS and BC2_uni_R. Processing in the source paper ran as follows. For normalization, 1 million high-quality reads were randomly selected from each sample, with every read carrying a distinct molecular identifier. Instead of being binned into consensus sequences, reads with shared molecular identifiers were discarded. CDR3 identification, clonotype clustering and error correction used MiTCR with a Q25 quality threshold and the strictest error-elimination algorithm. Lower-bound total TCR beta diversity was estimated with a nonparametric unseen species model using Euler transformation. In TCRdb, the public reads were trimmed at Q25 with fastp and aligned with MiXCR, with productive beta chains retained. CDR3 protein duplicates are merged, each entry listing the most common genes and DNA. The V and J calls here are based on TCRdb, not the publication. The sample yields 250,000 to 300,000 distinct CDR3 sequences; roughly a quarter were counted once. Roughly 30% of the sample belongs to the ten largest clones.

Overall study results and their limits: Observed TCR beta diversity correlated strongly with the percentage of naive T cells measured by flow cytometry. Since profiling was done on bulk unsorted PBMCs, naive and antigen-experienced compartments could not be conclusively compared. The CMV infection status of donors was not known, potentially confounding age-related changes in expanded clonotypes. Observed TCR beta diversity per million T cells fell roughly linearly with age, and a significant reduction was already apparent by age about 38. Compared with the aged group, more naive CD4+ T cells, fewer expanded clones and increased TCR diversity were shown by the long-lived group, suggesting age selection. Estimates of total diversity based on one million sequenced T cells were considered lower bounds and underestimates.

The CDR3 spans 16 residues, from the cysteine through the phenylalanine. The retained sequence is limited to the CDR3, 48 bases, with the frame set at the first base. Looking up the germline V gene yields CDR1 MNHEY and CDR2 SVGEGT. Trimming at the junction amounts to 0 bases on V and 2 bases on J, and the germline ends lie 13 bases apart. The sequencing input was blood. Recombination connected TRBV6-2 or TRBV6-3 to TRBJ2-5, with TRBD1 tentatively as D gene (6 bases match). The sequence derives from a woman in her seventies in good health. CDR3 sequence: CASSYSSGVGQETQYF. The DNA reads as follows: TGTGCCAGCAGTTACTCTTCAGGGGTGGGACAAGAGACCCAGTACTTC.